Listed below are T cell receptor beta chains from one sample, sequenced in a study of T cell responses to AZD1222 COVID-19 vaccine. Only in-frame clones appear in the TCRdb table, and some are missing; sequencing was by immunoSEQ multiplex PCR. The profile shows about 94,000 clones, more than 70% of them singletons. Here the sequenced sample was peripheral blood, taken on day 0 of AZD1222 vaccination. Receptor source: an adult in good health. CDR3s include the opening cysteine and the closing phenylalanine or tryptophan. Fields, in order: V gene, clone size, D gene, J gene, CDR3 protein, CDR3 DNA. A D gene is named only where the DNA matches it firmly. The listing skips clone size in some rows; elsewhere it reads once, few, many or a size class.

v_gene: TRBV4-3
abundance: .
d_gene: TRBD2
j_gene: TRBJ2-5
CDR3aa: CASSHALAGATQETQYF
CDR3nt: TGCGCCAGCAGCCATGCCCTAGCGGGGGCCACTCAAGAGACCCAGTACTTC

v_gene: TRBV7-8
abundance: .
d_gene: .
j_gene: TRBJ2-3
CDR3aa: CASSLGASAGDTQYF
CDR3nt: TGTGCCAGCAGCTTGGGCGCTAGTGCGGGAGATACGCAGTATTTT

v_gene: TRBV4-2
abundance: .
d_gene: TRBD2
j_gene: TRBJ2-7
CDR3aa: CASSQETGSGGYEQYF
CDR3nt: TGTGCCAGCAGCCAAGAAACAGGGTCGGGGGGGTACGAGCAGTACTTC

v_gene: TRBV28
abundance: .
d_gene: .
j_gene: TRBJ2-7
CDR3aa: CASSLWGTGEQYF
CDR3nt: TGTGCCAGCAGTTTATGGGGGACTGGAGAGCAGTACTTC

v_gene: TRBV3-1/TRBV3-2
abundance: .
d_gene: TRBD1
j_gene: TRBJ2-7
CDR3aa: CASSRNRDRGPYEQYF
CDR3nt: TGTGCCAGCAGCCGAAACCGGGACAGGGGGCCCTACGAGCAGTACTTC

v_gene: TRBV5-1
abundance: .
d_gene: .
j_gene: TRBJ2-4
CDR3aa: CASTDGNIQYF
CDR3nt: TGCGCCAGTACGGACGGGAACATTCAGTACTTC

v_gene: TRBV10-3
abundance: .
d_gene: .
j_gene: TRBJ1-1
CDR3aa: CAIKLPGLNTEAFF
CDR3nt: TGTGCCATCAAGCTCCCAGGCCTGAACACTGAAGCTTTCTTT

v_gene: TRBV15
abundance: .
d_gene: .
j_gene: TRBJ1-3
CDR3aa: CATSRDRWPRHTGNTIYF
CDR3nt: TGTGCCACCAGCAGAGATAGATGGCCTAGGCACACTGGAAACACCATATATTTT

v_gene: TRBV30
abundance: .
d_gene: .
j_gene: TRBJ1-5
CDR3aa: CAWGPPLGYNQPQHF
CDR3nt: TGTGCCTGGGGGCCTCCTCTTGGTTACAATCAGCCCCAGCATTTT

v_gene: TRBV5-1
abundance: few
d_gene: .
j_gene: TRBJ1-1
CDR3aa: CASSSLGINTEAFF
CDR3nt: TGCGCCAGCAGCTCTCTTGGGATCAACACTGAAGCTTTCTTT